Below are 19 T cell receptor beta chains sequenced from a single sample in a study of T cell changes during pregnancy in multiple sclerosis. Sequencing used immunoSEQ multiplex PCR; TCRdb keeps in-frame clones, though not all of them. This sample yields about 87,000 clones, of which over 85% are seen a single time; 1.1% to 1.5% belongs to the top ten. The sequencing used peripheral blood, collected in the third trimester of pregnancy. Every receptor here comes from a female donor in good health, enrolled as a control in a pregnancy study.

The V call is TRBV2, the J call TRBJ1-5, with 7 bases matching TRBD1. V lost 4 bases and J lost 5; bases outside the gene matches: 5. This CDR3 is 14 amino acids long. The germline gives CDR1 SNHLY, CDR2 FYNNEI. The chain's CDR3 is CASSVTGVDQPQHF. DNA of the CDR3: TGTGCCAGCAGTGTCACAGGGGTCGATCAGCCCCAGCATTTT.

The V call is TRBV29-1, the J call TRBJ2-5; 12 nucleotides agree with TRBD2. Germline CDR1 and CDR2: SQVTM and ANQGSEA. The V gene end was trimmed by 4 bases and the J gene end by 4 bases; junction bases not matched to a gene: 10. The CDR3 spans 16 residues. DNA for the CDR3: TGCAGCGTTGTTGAGATTCTAGCGGGAGGGGGAGAGACCCAGTACTTC. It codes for CSVVEILAGGGETQYF.

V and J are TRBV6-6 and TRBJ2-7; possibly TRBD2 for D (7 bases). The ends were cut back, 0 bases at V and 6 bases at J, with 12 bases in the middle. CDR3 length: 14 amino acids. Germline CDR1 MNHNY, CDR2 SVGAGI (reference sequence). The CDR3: CASSYSTGGGEQYF. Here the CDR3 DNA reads TGTGCCAGCAGTTACTCTACGGGGGGCGGCGAGCAGTACTTC.

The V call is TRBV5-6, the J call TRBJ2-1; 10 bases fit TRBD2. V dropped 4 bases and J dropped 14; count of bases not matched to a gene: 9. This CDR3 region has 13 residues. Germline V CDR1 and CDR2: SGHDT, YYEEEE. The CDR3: CASSRPGGTSEFF. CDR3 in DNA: TGTGCCAGCAGCCGCCCGGGGGGGACTAGCGAGTTCTTC. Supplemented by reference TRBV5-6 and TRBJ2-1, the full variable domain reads DAGVTQSPTHLIKTRGQQVTLRCSPKSGHDTVSWYQQALGQGPQFIFQYYEEEERQRGNFPDRFSGHQFPNYSSELNVNALLLGDSALYLCASSRPGGTSEFFGPGTRLTVL.

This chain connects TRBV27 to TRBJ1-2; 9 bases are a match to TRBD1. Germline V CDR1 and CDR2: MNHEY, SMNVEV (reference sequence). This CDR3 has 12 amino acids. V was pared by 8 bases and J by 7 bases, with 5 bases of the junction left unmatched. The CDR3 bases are TGTGCCAGCCGTACAGGGGGCGTTGGCTACACCTTC. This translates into CASRTGGVGYTF.

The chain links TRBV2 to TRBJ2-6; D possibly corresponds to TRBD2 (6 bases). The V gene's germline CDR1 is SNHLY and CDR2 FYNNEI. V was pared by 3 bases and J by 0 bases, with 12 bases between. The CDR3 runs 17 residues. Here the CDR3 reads CASSDTRGPSGANVLTF. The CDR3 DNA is TGTGCCAGCAGTGACACGCGGGGTCCCTCTGGGGCCAACGTCCTGACTTTC.

The CDR3 here is CASSYDIGSYNEQFF. In DNA form, the CDR3 reads TGTGCCAGCAGCTATGACATAGGCTCCTACAATGAGCAGTTCTTC. The chain combines TRBV13 with TRBJ2-1; D unresolved. Germline CDR1 PRHDT, CDR2 FYEKMQ (reference sequence). V lost 4 bases, J lost 0 bases, and 10 bases lay in between. The CDR3 consists of 15 residues. Filled out from reference TRBV13 and TRBJ2-1, the complete variable domain reads AAGVIQSPRHLIKEKRETATLKCYPIPRHDTVYWYQQGPGQDPQFLISFYEKMQSDKGSIPDRFSAQQFSDYHSELNMSSLELGDSALYFCASSYDIGSYNEQFFGPGTRLTVL.

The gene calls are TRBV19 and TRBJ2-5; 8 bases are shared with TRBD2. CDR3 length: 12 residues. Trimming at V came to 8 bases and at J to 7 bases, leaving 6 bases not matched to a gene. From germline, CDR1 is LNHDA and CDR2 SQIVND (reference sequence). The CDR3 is CASSTGGGTQYF. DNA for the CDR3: TGTGCCAGTTCGACGGGAGGGGGGACCCAGTACTTC. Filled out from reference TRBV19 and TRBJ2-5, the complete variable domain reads DGGITQSPKYLFRKEGQNVTLSCEQNLNHDAMYWYRQDPGQGLRLIYYSQIVNDFQKGDIAEGYSVSREKKESFPLTVTSAQKNPTAFYLCASSTGGGTQYFGPGTRLLVL.

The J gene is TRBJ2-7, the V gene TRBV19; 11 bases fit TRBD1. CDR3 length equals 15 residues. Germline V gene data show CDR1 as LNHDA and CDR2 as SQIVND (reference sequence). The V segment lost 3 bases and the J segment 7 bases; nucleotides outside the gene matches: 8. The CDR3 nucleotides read TGTGCCAGTAGTATGGGACAGGGGGTCCCATATGAGCAGTACTTC. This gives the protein CASSMGQGVPYEQYF.

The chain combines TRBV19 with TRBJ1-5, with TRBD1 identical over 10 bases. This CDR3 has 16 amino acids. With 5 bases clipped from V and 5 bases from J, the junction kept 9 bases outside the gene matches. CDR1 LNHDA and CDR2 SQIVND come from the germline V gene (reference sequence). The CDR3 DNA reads TGTGCCAGTAGTGCCCGCCGGGACAGGGGTGATCAGCCCCAGCATTTT. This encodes CASSARRDRGDQPQHF. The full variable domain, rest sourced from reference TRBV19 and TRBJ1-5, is DGGITQSPKYLFRKEGQNVTLSCEQNLNHDAMYWYRQDPGQGLRLIYYSQIVNDFQKGDIAEGYSVSREKKESFPLTVTSAQKNPTAFYLCASSARRDRGDQPQHFGDGTRLSIL.

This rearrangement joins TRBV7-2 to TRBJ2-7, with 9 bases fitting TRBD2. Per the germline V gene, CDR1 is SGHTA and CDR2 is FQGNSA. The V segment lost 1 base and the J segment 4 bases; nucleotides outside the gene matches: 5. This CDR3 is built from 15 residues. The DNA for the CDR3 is TGTGCCAGCAGCTTAGATGGGACTAGCAGTTACGAGCAGTACTTC. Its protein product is CASSLDGTSSYEQYF.

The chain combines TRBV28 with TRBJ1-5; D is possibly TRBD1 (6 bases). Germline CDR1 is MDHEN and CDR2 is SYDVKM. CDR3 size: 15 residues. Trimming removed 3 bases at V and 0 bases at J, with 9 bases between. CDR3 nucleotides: TGTGCCAGCAGTTTTGGACAGACTAGCAATCAGCCCCAGCATTTT. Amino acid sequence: CASSFGQTSNQPQHF.

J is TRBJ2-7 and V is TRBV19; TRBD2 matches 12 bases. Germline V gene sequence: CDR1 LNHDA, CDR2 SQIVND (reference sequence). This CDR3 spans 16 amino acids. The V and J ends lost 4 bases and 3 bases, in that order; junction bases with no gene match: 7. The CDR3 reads CASSNGATSGSYEQYF. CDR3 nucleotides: TGTGCCAGTAGTAATGGTGCGACTAGCGGGAGCTACGAGCAGTACTTC.

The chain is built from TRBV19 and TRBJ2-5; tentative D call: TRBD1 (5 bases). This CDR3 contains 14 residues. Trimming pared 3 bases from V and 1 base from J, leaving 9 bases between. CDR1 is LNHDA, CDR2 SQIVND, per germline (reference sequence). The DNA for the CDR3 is TGTGCCAGTAGTATGCGGACACTCCAAGAGACCCAGTACTTC. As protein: CASSMRTLQETQYF.

The CDR3 sequence is CASSLGGVSTEAFF. CDR3 nucleotides: TGCGCCAGCAGCTTGGGGGGGGTCTCCACTGAAGCTTTCTTT. The V call is TRBV5-1, the J call TRBJ1-1; TRBD1 might be the D (5 bases). Trimming took off 0 bases at V and 4 bases at J, with 10 bases between the two ends. The germline V gene encodes CDR1 SGHRS and CDR2 YFSETQ. There are 14 residues in the CDR3. Combining the CDR3 with reference TRBV5-1 and TRBJ1-1 gives the whole variable domain KAGVTQTPRYLIKTRGQQVTLSCSPISGHRSVSWYQQTPGQGLQFLFEYFSETQRNKGNFPGRFSGRQFSNSRSEMNVSTLELGDSALYLCASSLGGVSTEAFFGQGTRLTVV.

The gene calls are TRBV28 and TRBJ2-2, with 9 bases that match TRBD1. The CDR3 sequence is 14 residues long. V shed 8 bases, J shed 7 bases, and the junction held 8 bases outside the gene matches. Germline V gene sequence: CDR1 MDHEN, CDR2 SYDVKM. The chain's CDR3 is CASQTGGGSGELFF. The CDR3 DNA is TGTGCCAGCCAGACAGGGGGGGGGAGCGGGGAGCTGTTTTTT. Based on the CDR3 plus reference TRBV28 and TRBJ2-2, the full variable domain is DVKVTQSSRYLVKRTGEKVFLECVQDMDHENMFWYRQDPGLGLRLIYFSYDVKMKEKGDIPEGYSVSREKKERFSLILESASTNQTSMYLCASQTGGGSGELFFGEGSRLTVL.

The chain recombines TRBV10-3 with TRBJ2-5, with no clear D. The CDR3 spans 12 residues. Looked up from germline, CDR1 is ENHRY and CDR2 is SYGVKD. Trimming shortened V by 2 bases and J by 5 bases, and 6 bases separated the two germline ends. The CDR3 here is CAISEGLETQYF. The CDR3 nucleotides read TGTGCCATCAGTGAGGGCTTGGAGACCCAGTACTTC.

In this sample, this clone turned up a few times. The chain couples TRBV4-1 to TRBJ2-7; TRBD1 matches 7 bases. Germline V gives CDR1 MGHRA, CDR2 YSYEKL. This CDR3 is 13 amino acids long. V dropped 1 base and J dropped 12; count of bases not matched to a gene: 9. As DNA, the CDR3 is TGCGCCAGCAGCCAAGTGGGACAGCTCGTGGTGTACTTC. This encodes CASSQVGQLVVYF.

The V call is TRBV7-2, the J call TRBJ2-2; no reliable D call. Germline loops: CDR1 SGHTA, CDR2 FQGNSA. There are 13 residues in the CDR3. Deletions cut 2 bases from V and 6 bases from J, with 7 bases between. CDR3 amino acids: CASSLNSAGELFF. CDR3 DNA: TGTGCCAGCAGCTTAAATTCGGCCGGGGAGCTGTTTTTT.